This T cell receptor (beta chain) originates from a study of control samples from healthy donors and cancer patients (dated by TCRdb to 2018 to 2020). V is clipped by 4 bases and J by 12 bases, and the sequence between their germline boundaries is 16 bases long. From cysteine to phenylalanine, the CDR3 is 14 amino acids long. Only CDR3 DNA remains: 42 bases, in frame from the first base. Sequences ENHRY (CDR1) and SYGVKD (CDR2) are obtained from the germline V gene. Of note for this clone: Its antigen remains unidentified. No per-base quality is available; no much larger clone lies one base away.

Library preparation was by the immunoSEQ multiplex PCR assay. TCRdb's version of the immuneACCESS table is confined to in-frame rearrangements and falls short of the full clone set. An unresolved V gene accounts for under half of the shortfall where checked; the remainder is of unknown origin. The sample has some 130,000 clones on record, roughly 89% of them singletons. About 7.9% of the sample rests with the top ten. The chain employs TRBV10-3 and TRBJ1-6; tentative D gene TRBD1, with 5 bases matching. The sequence derives from a man between 45 and 60 years old with head and neck cancer. Sequenced material: PBMCs. Here the CDR3 is given as CAISVEGLSEPLHF. The base sequence is TGTGCCATCAGTGTTGAGGGACTCTCAGAACCCCTCCACTTT.